The present TCR beta chain was sequenced within a study of T cell clonotyping in hematopoietic cell transplantation. Only in-frame clones appear in the TCRdb table, and some are missing; sequencing was by immunoSEQ multiplex PCR. The sample lists about 41,000 clones; 95% were seen once. Whole-study findings and limits: Pathologically expanded recipient clonotypes increased progressively from day 30 to day 180 as diversity fell.

The ends were cut back, 0 bases at V and 0 bases at J, with 17 bases in the middle. The CDR3 spans 18 residues. Germline loops: CDR1 SGHRS, CDR2 YFSETQ. On this clone: Its matching antigen is unknown.

The clonotype comes from a young man in good health. Some clones in this sample may be carry-over from other donors' samples. Sample: peripheral blood mononuclear cells. This rearrangement joins TRBV5-1 to TRBJ2-3, with D possibly TRBD1 on 5 matching bases. The CDR3 coding sequence is TGCGCCAGCAGCTTGGACCCGGACACTTCAAGAAGCACAGATACGCAGTATTTT. It specifies CASSLDPDTSRSTDTQYF.